Below, 13 T cell receptor beta chains from the same sample are listed, as sequenced in a study of T cell clonotyping in hematopoietic cell transplantation. Profiled with immunoSEQ multiplex PCR; TCRdb holds only in-frame clones, not every one. In the table there are about 41,000 clones, roughly 80% of which are singletons. The time point was: recipient sample about 28 days before transplant, after cytoreduction. The starting material was peripheral blood mononuclear cells, obtained before stem cell transplant. Every receptor here comes from a man between 60 and 75 years old with myelodysplastic syndrome. Some clones in this sample may be carry-over from other donors' samples.

This clone was counted a single time. The rearrangement links TRBV5-1 to TRBJ2-7, with 15 bases lining up with TRBD2. CDR1 is SGHRS, CDR2 YFSETQ, per germline. The CDR3 runs 18 residues. V shed 4 bases, J shed 1 base, and the junction held 9 bases outside the gene matches. The CDR3 region has the DNA TGCGCCAGCAGCCCGGGACTAGCGGGGGGCCTCGAATCCTACGAGCAGTACTTC. It encodes CASSPGLAGGLESYEQYF.

This rearrangement joins TRBV29-1 to TRBJ1-3; tentative D call: TRBD1 (5 bases). Trimming removed 8 bases from V and 3 bases from J, with 11 bases in between. Germline lookup yields CDR1 SQVTM and CDR2 ANQGSEA. This CDR3 has 12 residues. The DNA for the CDR3 is TGCAGCAGTAGGGACGGTGGAAACACCATATATTTT. This encodes CSSRDGGNTIYF.

This clone showed up just a few times. The chain couples TRBV14 to TRBJ2-7; 12 nucleotides align to TRBD1. Germline V gives CDR1 SGHDN, CDR2 FVKESK. The CDR3 runs 18 residues. V lost 4 bases, J lost 6 bases, and 16 bases stayed unmatched. CDR3 sequence reads: CASSRQDRDRGRNAEQYF. For the CDR3, the DNA is TGTGCCAGCAGCCGGCAAGACCGGGACAGGGGGCGGAACGCCGAGCAGTACTTC.

This rearrangement joins TRBV4-3 to TRBJ1-2, with D uncertain. V was trimmed by 0 bases and J by 5 bases, leaving 7 bases between them. Germline V gene lookup returns CDR1 LGHNA and CDR2 YSLEER. The CDR3 totals 13 residues. CDR3 amino acids: CASSQDSVYGYTF. The CDR3 nucleotides read TGCGCCAGCAGCCAAGATTCGGTATATGGCTACACCTTC.

This sequence joins TRBV18 and TRBJ2-3, with a possible D match to TRBD1 (6 bases). The CDR3 extends over 14 amino acids. The germline V gene encodes CDR1 KGHSH and CDR2 LQKENI. Trimming removed 6 bases from V and 1 base from J, with 11 bases in between. CDR3 DNA sequence: TGTGCCAGCTCGAACAGGGATCGCACAGATACGCAGTATTTT. Encoded protein: CASSNRDRTDTQYF.

The chain joins TRBV7-2 to TRBJ1-4; no definite D call. CDR3 length: 14 amino acids. V was cut by 3 bases and J by 12 bases, with 17 bases left in between. The V gene's germline CDR1 is SGHTA and CDR2 FQGNSA. The DNA of the CDR3 is TGTGCCAGCAGCTTGGCCCCGGGCGCGGTAGAACTGTTTTTT. Protein sequence: CASSLAPGAVELFF.

The chain recombines TRBV6-1 with TRBJ2-1; the D gene is possibly TRBD1 (5 bases). There are 12 residues in the CDR3. Trimming took 6 bases from V and 7 from J, leaving 10 bases between them. Germline CDR1 reads MNHNS; CDR2 reads SASEGT. DNA for the CDR3: TGTGCCAGCAGGGACAAGGTAAATGAGCAGTTCTTC. This gives the protein CASRDKVNEQFF.

The chain recombines TRBV25-1 with TRBJ2-3; TRBD2 aligns across 8 bases. The CDR3 runs 14 residues. The V and J ends lost 4 bases and 3 bases, in that order; junction bases with no gene match: 3. Germline lookup yields CDR1 MGHDK and CDR2 SYGVNS. CDR3 sequence (DNA): TGTGCCAGCAGTGTAAGCGGGGGAACAGATACGCAGTATTTT. Amino acids: CASSVSGGTDTQYF.

The rearrangement joins TRBV28 to TRBJ1-1, with a weak D call TRBD1 (6 bases). The CDR3 consists of 14 residues. Germline V gene sequence: CDR1 MDHEN, CDR2 SYDVKM. V lost 3 bases to trimming and J lost 2 bases, with 10 bases between them. In DNA form, the CDR3 reads TGTGCCAGCAGTTTCGGGGGGCAAAACACTGAAGCTTTCTTT. It translates to CASSFGGQNTEAFF.

In nucleotides, the CDR3 is TGTGCCAGCAGCGTAGGCCCCACAGGGACCTACGAGCAGTACTTC. This codes for CASSVGPTGTYEQYF. The chain joins TRBV9 to TRBJ2-7; maybe TRBD1 (6 bases). CDR1 SGDLS and CDR2 YYNGEE come from the germline V gene. V was trimmed by 0 bases and J by 2 bases, leaving 12 bases between them. This CDR3 region has 15 residues.

The gene calls are TRBV6-6 and TRBJ1-1; D unclear. The CDR3 extends over 13 amino acids. The V gene's germline CDR1 is MNHNY and CDR2 SVGAGI (reference sequence). Trimming took 5 bases from V and 2 from J, leaving 9 bases between them. The CDR3, as DNA: TGTGCCAGCAGTCATGGGTCAAACACTGAAGCTTTCTTT. As protein: CASSHGSNTEAFF.

V and J are TRBV7-2 and TRBJ1-2, with D uncertain. The CDR3 consists of 15 residues. Germline CDR1 is SGHTA and CDR2 is FQGNSA. V was cut by 5 bases and J by 4 bases, with 17 bases left in between. CDR3 protein: CASSQGGSRGYGYTF. The CDR3 DNA follows: TGTGCCAGCAGCCAAGGTGGCTCGCGGGGCTATGGCTACACCTTC.

The genes are TRBV5-1 and TRBJ2-5, with 11 positions matching TRBD2. The CDR3 covers 16 residues. The germline V gene encodes CDR1 SGHRS and CDR2 YFSETQ. With 0 bases clipped from V and 2 bases from J, the junction kept 3 bases outside the gene matches. CDR3 DNA sequence: TGCGCCAGCAGCTTGGAGCTAGCGGGGGGACAAGAGACCCAGTACTTC. Its protein is CASSLELAGGQETQYF.